The 18 T cell receptor beta chains presented below share a single source sample, sequenced in a study of OX40 agonist ivuxolimab in advanced cancers. Produced via immunoSEQ multiplex PCR; TCRdb's table is partial and in-frame only. The sample includes 65,000 to 80,000 clones, approximately 90% of them seen just once. Here the sequenced sample was CD4+ or CD8+ T cells sorted from blood, taken in a trial of the OX40 agonist ivuxolimab. These receptors were collected from an adult with an advanced solid tumor such as melanoma, head and neck, liver or kidney cancer.

The V gene is TRBV5-4, the J gene TRBJ2-3; TRBD2 matches 7 bases. J was trimmed by 0 bases and V by 9 bases; bases with no gene match: 7. The CDR3 covers 14 residues. Germline V lookup: CDR1 SGHNT, CDR2 YYREEE (reference sequence). CDR3 in DNA: TGTGCCACCTCTCCGGGGGGAAGCACAGATACGCAGTATTTT. This gives the protein CATSPGGSTDTQYF.

The count of this clone is one. The J gene is TRBJ2-7, the V gene TRBV9, with TRBD2 matching over 10 bases. Germline trimming cut 3 bases from V and 7 bases from J; bases unmatched to any gene: 16. Germline V CDR1 and CDR2: SGDLS, YYNGEE. This CDR3 region has 17 residues. DNA of the CDR3: TGTGCCAGCAGCGCCGACCCGGGCCTAGCGGGAGCTGGGGAGCAGTACTTC. Protein: CASSADPGLAGAGEQYF.

This chain uses TRBV28 with TRBJ2-4; 8 bases map to TRBD1. The CDR3 sequence is 13 residues long. Germline CDR1 and CDR2: MDHEN and SYDVKM. V lost 6 bases and J lost 6; bases outside the gene matches: 4. Here the CDR3 DNA reads TGTGCCAGCAGCCGACAGGGGCCAAACATTCAGTACTTC. Translating gives CASSRQGPNIQYF.

This clone was observed a single time. The chain recombines TRBV19 with TRBJ1-2; TRBD1 matches at 7 bases. The CDR3 loop spans 12 amino acids. Trimming cost V 5 bases and J 8 bases; bases outside gene matches: 5. In germline, CDR1 is LNHDA, CDR2 SQIVND (reference sequence). This CDR3 reads CASSVDRVGYTF. CDR3 bases: TGTGCCAGTAGTGTTGACAGGGTCGGCTACACCTTC.

This chain joins TRBV9 and TRBJ1-1; possibly TRBD1 for D (6 bases). Germline V gene lookup returns CDR1 SGDLS and CDR2 YYNGEE. The CDR3 spans 13 residues. Trimming took off 2 bases at V and 7 bases at J, with 12 bases between the two ends. CDR3 loop: CASSVTGVGEAFF. The CDR3 DNA follows: TGTGCCAGCAGCGTGACAGGAGTTGGTGAAGCTTTCTTT.

This rearrangement joins TRBV5-5 to TRBJ2-2; the match to TRBD2 covers 12 bases. Germline trimming cut 4 bases from V and 5 bases from J; bases unmatched to any gene: 3. In germline, CDR1 is SGHKS, CDR2 YYEKEE (reference sequence). The CDR3 contains 15 residues. The chain's CDR3 is CASSPGLAGTGELFF. In nucleotides, the CDR3 is TGTGCCAGCAGCCCCGGACTAGCGGGAACCGGGGAGCTGTTTTTT.

The gene calls are TRBV13 and TRBJ1-2, with D perhaps TRBD1 (6 bases). The CDR3 consists of 20 residues. Germline CDR1 and CDR2: PRHDT and FYEKMQ (reference sequence). The germline V and J ends were trimmed by 5 bases and 2 bases, with 30 bases remaining between them. CDR3 residues: CASSTIWGGRDLRGNYGYTF. The CDR3 DNA is TGTGCCAGCAGCACAATCTGGGGAGGGCGCGACTTAAGGGGGAACTATGGCTACACCTTC.

Note on this clone: The sample contains more than one DNA sequence encoding this CDR3. The rearrangement joins TRBV30 to TRBJ2-5; 11 nucleotides match TRBD2. This CDR3 contains 14 residues. Losses at the gene ends were 2 bases for V and 3 bases for J; bases not matched to a gene: 2. The germline gives CDR1 GTSNPN, CDR2 SVGIG (reference sequence). The CDR3 here is CAWSPGLAEETQYF. In DNA, the CDR3 is TGTGCCTGGAGTCCGGGACTAGCGGAAGAGACCCAGTACTTC.

The chain links TRBV6-5 to TRBJ2-7; D not certain. CDR3 size: 15 residues. V was clipped by 7 bases and J by 7 bases, with 23 bases between them. Germline V gene data show CDR1 as MNHEY and CDR2 as SVGAGI. The CDR3 DNA reads TGTGCCAGCATGACTCGGAAGGATGGGTTGTGGGAGCAGTACTTC. Translating gives CASMTRKDGLWEQYF.

CDR3 sequence (DNA): TGTGCCAGCAGCGCACGATCTACCGGGGGGGATACGCAGTATTTT. It is translated as CASSARSTGGDTQYF. The chain links TRBV9 to TRBJ2-3; 7 nucleotides agree with TRBD2. Germline-derived CDR1 and CDR2 are SGDLS and YYNGEE. The V and J ends lost 3 bases and 6 bases, in that order; junction bases with no gene match: 10. This CDR3 has 15 amino acids.

The CDR3 spells CASSRTGNPVETQYF. The CDR3 DNA sequence: TGTGCCAGCAGTCGTACAGGGAACCCTGTGGAGACCCAGTACTTC. V is TRBV11-2 and J is TRBJ2-5; TRBD1 is a possible D gene (6 bases). The CDR3 spans 15 residues. V gave up 6 bases and J gave up 5 bases, with 19 bases separating them. The germline CDR1 and CDR2 sequences are SGHAT and FQNNGV.

This clone was detected only once. The V gene is TRBV4-3, the J gene TRBJ2-1, with TRBD2 matching over 14 bases. This CDR3 is 17 amino acids long. The V and J ends lost 4 bases and 3 bases, in that order; junction bases with no gene match: 5. In germline, CDR1 is LGHNA, CDR2 YSLEER. Written as DNA, the CDR3 is TGCGCCAGCAGCCGTCGACTAGCGGGAGGGATCTACAATGAGCAGTTCTTC. Amino acid sequence: CASSRRLAGGIYNEQFF.

This clone is a singleton in its sample. This chain connects TRBV11-3 to TRBJ1-1, with D perhaps matching TRBD1 (5 bases). Germline CDR1 reads SGHNT; CDR2 reads YENEEA. V lost 0 bases and J lost 4, with 24 bases in between. The CDR3 sequence is 19 residues long. This CDR3 reads CASSLDHQGASHVGTEAFF. CDR3 DNA: TGTGCCAGCAGCTTAGATCATCAGGGCGCCTCCCACGTAGGCACTGAAGCTTTCTTT.

The V gene is TRBV7-3, the J gene TRBJ2-1, with 9 nucleotides matching TRBD2. V shed 5 bases, J shed 1 base, and the junction held 3 bases outside the gene matches. Germline V gene lookup returns CDR1 SGHTA and CDR2 FQGTGA. CDR3 length: 15 amino acids. This CDR3 reads CASSQTSGSYNEQFF. The CDR3 region has the DNA TGTGCCAGCAGCCAGACTAGCGGATCCTACAATGAGCAGTTCTTC. Full variable domain (rest looked up from reference TRBV7-3 and TRBJ2-1): GAGVSQTPSNKVTEKGKYVELRCDPISGHTALYWYRQSLGQGPEFLIYFQGTGAADDSGLPNDRFFAVRPEGSVSTLKIQRTERGDSAVYLCASSQTSGSYNEQFFGPGTRLTVL.

This chain joins TRBV18 and TRBJ1-1, with 8 bases fitting TRBD1. Trimming took 5 bases from V and 1 from J; bases not matched to a gene: 9. The CDR3 has 16 residues. Germline V gene data show CDR1 as KGHSH and CDR2 as LQKENI. CDR3 DNA: TGTGCCAGCTCATGGGCAGGGGGCGCCGGGAACACTGAAGCTTTCTTT. It encodes CASSWAGGAGNTEAFF.

The V gene is TRBV14, the J gene TRBJ2-3; D may match TRBD1 or TRBD2 (5 bases each). From germline, CDR1 is SGHDN and CDR2 FVKESK. The CDR3 covers 12 residues. The V end was cut by 3 bases, the J end by 8 bases, with 9 bases between. CDR3 DNA sequence: TGTGCCAGCAGCCACCCCGGGACTACGCAGTATTTT. Translating it yields CASSHPGTTQYF.

This chain joins TRBV6-5 and TRBJ2-7; D perhaps matches TRBD2 (6 bases). CDR1 and CDR2 from the germline V gene are MNHEY and SVGAGI. The V and J ends lost 6 bases and 0 bases respectively, with 15 bases between them. The CDR3 contains 15 residues. The CDR3 loop reads CASSTLKRASYEQYF. CDR3 nucleotides: TGTGCCAGCAGCACCCTCAAGCGGGCCTCCTACGAGCAGTACTTC.

The chain is built from TRBV21-1 and TRBJ1-1. TRBV21-1 is reported as a pseudogene. The CDR3 spans 13 residues. CDR3 coding DNA: TGTGCCAGCAGCGGGACGGTGAACACTGAAGCTTTCTTT. It codes for CASSGTVNTEAFF.